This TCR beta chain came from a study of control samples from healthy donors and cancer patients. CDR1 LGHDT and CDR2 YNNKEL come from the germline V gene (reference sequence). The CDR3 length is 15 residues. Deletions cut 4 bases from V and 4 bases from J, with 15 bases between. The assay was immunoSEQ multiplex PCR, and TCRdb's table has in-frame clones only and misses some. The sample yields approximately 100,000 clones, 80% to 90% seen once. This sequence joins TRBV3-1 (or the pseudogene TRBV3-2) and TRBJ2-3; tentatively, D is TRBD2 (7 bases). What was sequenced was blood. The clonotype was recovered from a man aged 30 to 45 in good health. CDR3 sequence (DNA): TGTGCCAGCAGCCGCTCGGGGGGCCCGGCAGATACGCAGTATTTT. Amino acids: CASSRSGGPADTQYF.